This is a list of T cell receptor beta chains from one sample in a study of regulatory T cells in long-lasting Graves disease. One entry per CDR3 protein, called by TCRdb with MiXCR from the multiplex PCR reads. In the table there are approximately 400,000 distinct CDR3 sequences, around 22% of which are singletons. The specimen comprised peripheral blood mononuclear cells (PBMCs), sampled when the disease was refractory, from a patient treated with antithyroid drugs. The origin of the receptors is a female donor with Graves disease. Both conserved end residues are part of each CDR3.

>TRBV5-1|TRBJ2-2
CASDAGDYTGELFF
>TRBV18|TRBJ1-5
CASTPGQASNQPQHF
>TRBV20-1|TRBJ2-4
CSAPDRGDQKNIQYF
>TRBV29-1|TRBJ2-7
CSVGRGYEQYF
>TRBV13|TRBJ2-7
CASSRYEDPSYEQYF
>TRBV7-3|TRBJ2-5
CASSFGGALFETQYF
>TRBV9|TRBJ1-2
CASSVDQGHYGYTF
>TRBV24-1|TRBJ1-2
CATSDRARTYGYTF
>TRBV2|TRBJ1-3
CASSFGLSGNTIYF
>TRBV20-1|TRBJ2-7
CSASGGVYEQYF
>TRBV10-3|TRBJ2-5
CAIRTSGSISETQYF
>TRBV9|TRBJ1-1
CASSQTPDRDTEAFF
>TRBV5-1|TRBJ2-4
CASSLRGSENIQYF
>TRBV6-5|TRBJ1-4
CASSLLGASNEKLFF
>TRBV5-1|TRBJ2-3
CASSSGRAGGLLDTQYF
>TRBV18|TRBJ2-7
CASSRAGTRDEQYF
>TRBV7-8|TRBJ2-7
CASSSDNYEQYF
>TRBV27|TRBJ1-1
CASSLSRVLNTEAFF
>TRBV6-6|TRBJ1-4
CASSYSSSTNEKLFF
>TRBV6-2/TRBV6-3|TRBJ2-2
CASRPKGGRTGELFF
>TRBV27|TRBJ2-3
CASSIQWGDTQYF
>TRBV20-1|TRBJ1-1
CSALEPTSNEAFF